The 18 T cell receptor beta chains below were found in one sample sequenced in a study of identical twins. TCRdb re-derived calls from the 5' RACE reads in MiXCR, one entry per CDR3 protein. Among 250,000 to 350,000 distinct CDR3 sequences listed, roughly 10% were seen once. This sample was also put to use in a study of yellow fever vaccine responses in identical twins.

The specimen sequenced was CD8+ T cells sorted from blood. Every receptor here comes from a woman aged 18-35 years in good health.

This clonotype was seen a few times. The chain combines TRBV5-1 with TRBJ2-7; no definite D call. The length of the CDR3 is 14 residues. Germline V gene sequence: CDR1 SGHRS, CDR2 YFSETQ. V was trimmed by 0 bases and J by 2 bases, leaving 9 bases between them. The CDR3 loop is CASSLAVRAYEQYF. In DNA form, the CDR3 reads TGCGCCAGCAGCTTGGCGGTCAGAGCCTACGAGCAGTACTTC.

The table lists this clonotype with a few counts. This chain links TRBV20-1 with TRBJ2-7; 10 positions agree with TRBD2. Unmatched junction bases numbered 20, after V lost 3 bases and J lost 0 bases. Germline V gene data show CDR1 as DFQATT and CDR2 as SNEGSKA (reference sequence). The CDR3 is 20 amino acids. The CDR3 protein is CSASGPSLYQPSGGSYEQYF. CDR3 nucleotides: TGCAGTGCTAGTGGACCAAGCCTCTACCAGCCTAGCGGGGGCTCCTACGAGCAGTACTTC.

This clonotype was seen a handful of times. The chain couples TRBV14 to TRBJ2-7, with D uncertain. CDR3 length: 14 residues. The germline V and J ends were trimmed by 7 bases and 2 bases, with 15 bases remaining between them. The germline gives CDR1 SGHDN, CDR2 FVKESK. CDR3 sequence (DNA): TGTGCCAGCACCCCTTTTCCTGACGCCTACGAGCAGTACTTC. It codes for CASTPFPDAYEQYF.

The chain is built from TRBV29-1 and TRBJ2-3; D gene ambiguous. CDR1 and CDR2 (germline): SQVTM, ANQGSEA. The CDR3 has 16 amino acids. V was cut by 7 bases and J by 2 bases, with 22 bases left in between. The CDR3 DNA is TGCAGCGCCGATTCCCGTCTCGATCTCACCACAGATACGCAGTATTTT. This translates into CSADSRLDLTTDTQYF.

Details on this clonotype: A single base separates this from a much larger clone, so it may be a read error. This chain links TRBV4-2 with TRBJ2-7; the match to TRBD2 covers 11 bases. The CDR3 has 16 residues. Germline CDR1 LGHNA, CDR2 YNFKEQ. As DNA, the CDR3 is TGTACCAGCAGCCAACCTACTAGCGGGAGCGGCGACGAGCAGTACTTC. Amino acid sequence: CTSSQPTSGSGDEQYF.

The chain links TRBV7-9 to TRBJ2-2; tentative D call: TRBD2 (6 bases). Between the trimmed V and J ends, which lost 8 bases and 5 bases, there was a span of 21 bases. The CDR3 has 16 residues. The V gene's germline CDR1 is SEHNR and CDR2 FQNEAQ (reference sequence). The CDR3 DNA reads as TGTGCCAGCGGGGAGGTCCGGGGACCCAAAACCGGGGAGCTGTTTTTT. This gives the protein CASGEVRGPKTGELFF.

This clonotype was counted a few times. The chain has TRBV12-5 and TRBJ2-1; a weak D match, TRBD2 (5 bases). Trimming shortened V by 5 bases and J by 10 bases, and 21 bases separated the two germline ends. The CDR3 runs 15 residues. Germline CDR1 reads LGHNT; CDR2 reads FRNRAP. CDR3 protein: CASGRGLGPFQEQFF. CDR3 sequence (DNA): TGTGCTAGTGGTCGAGGGTTAGGGCCCTTTCAGGAGCAGTTCTTC.

This clonotype was counted ten times or more. The chain couples TRBV7-9 to TRBJ2-3, with TRBD1 matching over 10 bases. Germline CDR1 and CDR2: SEHNR and FQNEAQ (reference sequence). There are 16 residues in the CDR3. J was trimmed by 3 bases and V by 3 bases; bases with no gene match: 6. Here the CDR3 DNA reads TGTGCCAGCAGCTTTCTGACAGGGGGCCGTACAGATACGCAGTATTTT. Translating gives CASSFLTGGRTDTQYF.

This clonotype appeared many times. The chain couples TRBV29-1 to TRBJ2-2; D perhaps matches TRBD1 (6 bases). This CDR3 is 13 amino acids long. Germline V gives CDR1 SQVTM, CDR2 ANQGSEA. The CDR3, as DNA: TGCAGTGCCCTGACAGGGAACACCGGGGAGCTGTTTTTT. This codes for CSALTGNTGELFF.

This chain joins TRBV20-1 and TRBJ1-1; possibly TRBD1 for D (5 bases). With 6 bases removed from V and 4 bases from J, the gap between germline ends came to 21 bases. Germline lookup yields CDR1 DFQATT and CDR2 SNEGSKA (reference sequence). CDR3 length: 15 amino acids. The chain's CDR3 is CSALRWAGSSTEAFF. In DNA form, the CDR3 reads TGCAGTGCACTTAGGTGGGCAGGGTCGAGCACTGAAGCTTTCTTT.

This clonotype was seen a handful of times. This CDR3 is CASSNDRRVPYF. CDR3 nucleotides: TGTGCCAGCAGCAACGACAGGCGTGTACCTTACTTC. The V gene is TRBV14, the J gene TRBJ2-7; possibly TRBD1 for D (6 bases). This CDR3 contains 12 residues. From germline, CDR1 is SGHDN and CDR2 FVKESK. V was cut by 5 bases and J by 13 bases, with 18 bases left in between.

This rearrangement joins TRBV24-1 to TRBJ2-1; D remains unclear. This CDR3 region has 14 residues. Germline V CDR1 and CDR2: KGHDR, SFDVKD. V lost 0 bases and J 6 bases, leaving 8 bases between the germline ends. CDR3 bases: TGTGCCACCAGTGATTTGCACGGGCGCAATGAGCAGTTCTTC. Its translation: CATSDLHGRNEQFF.

Worth noting for this clonotype: The conserved phenylalanine or tryptophan is not found at the CDR3 terminus, so this likely reflects a read error. The rearrangement links TRBV20-1 to TRBJ2-2; no clear D gene. Germline lookup yields CDR1 DFQATT and CDR2 SNEGSKA (reference sequence). V was trimmed by 0 bases and J by 5 bases, leaving 7 bases between them. The length of the CDR3 is 13 residues. Here the CDR3 DNA reads TGCAGTGCTAGAGATCTGTATACCGGGGAGCTGTTTGTT. Translation: CSARDLYTGELFV.

The chain carries TRBV7-6 and TRBJ1-1; TRBD1 might be the D (6 bases). The CDR3 is made up of 15 amino acids. Germline V gene data show CDR1 as SGHVS and CDR2 as FNYEAQ. V was trimmed by 4 bases and J by 4 bases, leaving 16 bases between them. The CDR3 DNA follows: TGTGCCAGCAGCTCCGATACGACAGGAGGCACTGAAGCTTTCTTT. This sequence encodes CASSSDTTGGTEAFF.

This clonotype has a handful of counts. This chain uses TRBV2 with TRBJ2-1; the match to TRBD2 covers 15 bases. Germline CDR1 SNHLY, CDR2 FYNNEI. The CDR3 has 18 residues. After removal of 8 bases from V and 7 bases from J, the junction contained 15 bases not matched to a gene. In DNA form, the CDR3 reads TGTGCCAGCGGCACAGGACTAGCGGGAGGGCACGGGGTGAATGAGCAGTTCTTC. Translated, it gives CASGTGLAGGHGVNEQFF.

At least ten counts were recorded for this clonotype. The gene calls are TRBV11-2 and TRBJ2-1; no clear D. This CDR3 has 12 amino acids. V lost 4 bases and J lost 10, with 11 bases in between. The germline CDR1 and CDR2 sequences are SGHAT and FQNNGV. The CDR3 protein is CASSSFTVEQFF. The DNA of the CDR3 is TGTGCCAGCAGCTCCTTTACGGTGGAGCAGTTCTTC.

This clonotype was seen repeatedly, ten times or more. The rearrangement uses TRBV6-1 and TRBJ2-7; TRBD2 is a possible D gene (6 bases). V lost 6 bases and J lost 3, with 12 bases in between. Germline values: CDR1 MNHNS, CDR2 SASEGT. The CDR3 totals 13 residues. The CDR3 DNA reads TGTGCCAGCAGGGGCCAGGACTACTACGAGCAGTACTTC. Protein product: CASRGQDYYEQYF.

V usage is TRBV18 and J usage is TRBJ1-2; D remains unclear. CDR1 and CDR2 from the germline V gene are KGHSH and LQKENI. The CDR3 covers 16 residues. Deletions cut 3 bases from V and 0 bases from J, with 14 bases between. CDR3 in amino acids: CASSPSGEATNYGYTF. The CDR3 DNA reads as TGTGCCAGCTCACCCTCCGGGGAGGCAACTAACTATGGCTACACCTTC.